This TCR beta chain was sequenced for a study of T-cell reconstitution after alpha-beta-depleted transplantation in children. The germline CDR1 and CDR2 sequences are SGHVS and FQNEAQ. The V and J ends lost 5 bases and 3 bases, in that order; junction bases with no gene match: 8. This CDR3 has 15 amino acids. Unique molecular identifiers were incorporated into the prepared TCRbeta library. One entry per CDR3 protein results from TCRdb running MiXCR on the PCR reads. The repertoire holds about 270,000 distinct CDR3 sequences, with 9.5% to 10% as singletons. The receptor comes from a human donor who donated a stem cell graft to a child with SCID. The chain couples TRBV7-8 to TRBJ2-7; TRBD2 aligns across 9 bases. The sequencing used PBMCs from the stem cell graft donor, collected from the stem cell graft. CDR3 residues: CASSLRGTSFYEQYF. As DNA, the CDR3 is TGTGCCAGCAGCCTAAGGGGGACTAGCTTCTACGAGCAGTACTTC.